A selection of T cell receptor beta chains follows, all from one sample in a study of T cells after yellow fever vaccination. TCRdb ran MiXCR on the 5' RACE reads and lists one entry per CDR3 protein. The profile shows 620,000 or so distinct CDR3 sequences, about a sixth of them singletons. Specimen: PBMCs, collected 5 days after the first yellow fever vaccination. These receptors were obtained from a man in his late teens or twenties who received the YFV17D yellow fever vaccine. Each CDR3 is given with its conserved first and last residue. Part of the rows lack a size; the others show once, few, many or a class for expanded clones.

J: TRBJ2-3; V: TRBV12-3/TRBV12-4; size: once; CDR3: CASSFFPSDRSDTQYF
J: TRBJ2-1; V: TRBV7-8; size: many; CDR3: CASSLGTSGANEQFF
J: TRBJ2-3; V: TRBV7-7; size: few; CDR3: CASSPRTGTSKTDTQYF
J: TRBJ2-1; V: TRBV24-1; size: -; CDR3: CATSEPGQGLGDEQFF
J: TRBJ2-2; V: TRBV4-3; size: -; CDR3: CASSQGASGKNTGELFF
J: TRBJ2-1; V: TRBV7-8; size: -; CDR3: CASRPAGAYNEQFF
J: TRBJ1-1; V: TRBV29-1; size: few; CDR3: CSYWGTGRSEAFF
J: TRBJ2-2; V: TRBV27; size: -; CDR3: CASTWGLAGLTGELFF
J: TRBJ2-6; V: TRBV27; size: -; CDR3: CASSQWTGVLGANVLTF
J: TRBJ2-3; V: TRBV5-6; size: few; CDR3: CASSVPLAGATDTQYF
J: TRBJ2-5; V: TRBV18; size: -; CDR3: CASSPSLSQETQYF
J: TRBJ2-6; V: TRBV19; size: -; CDR3: CASSGGPRAGANVLTF
J: TRBJ1-2; V: TRBV5-1; size: -; CDR3: CASSLWATGDGYTF
J: TRBJ2-4; V: TRBV6-2/TRBV6-3; size: few; CDR3: CASSPPGPFAKNIQYF
J: TRBJ2-3; V: TRBV5-1; size: -; CDR3: CASSLERGGLRDTQYF
J: TRBJ2-1; V: TRBV7-2; size: few; CDR3: CASSPAPRDREFF
J: TRBJ2-2; V: TRBV11-1; size: few; CDR3: CASSGGPPASGGAVHTGELFF
J: TRBJ1-1; V: TRBV7-8; size: few; CDR3: CASRKHTLHEYTEAFF
J: TRBJ2-2; V: TRBV12-3/TRBV12-4; size: -; CDR3: CASSLRALNTGELFF
J: TRBJ2-5; V: TRBV3-1; size: few; CDR3: CASSQGYQGRKIFF
J: TRBJ2-1; V: TRBV24-1; size: many; CDR3: CATSDRQGTRDYNEQFF
J: TRBJ2-2; V: TRBV27; size: -; CDR3: CASSSLGAAGNTGELFF
J: TRBJ1-1; V: TRBV20-1; size: few; CDR3: CSARDDTYTEAFF